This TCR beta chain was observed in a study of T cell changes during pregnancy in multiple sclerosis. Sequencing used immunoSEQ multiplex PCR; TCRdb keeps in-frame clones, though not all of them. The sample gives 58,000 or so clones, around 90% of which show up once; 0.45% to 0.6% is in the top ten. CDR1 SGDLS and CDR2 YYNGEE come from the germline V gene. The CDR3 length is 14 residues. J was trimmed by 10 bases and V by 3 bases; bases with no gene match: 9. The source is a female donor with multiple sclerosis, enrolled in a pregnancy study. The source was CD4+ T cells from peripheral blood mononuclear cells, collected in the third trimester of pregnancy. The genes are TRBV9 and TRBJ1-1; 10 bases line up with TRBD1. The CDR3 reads CASSDPGQGTGAFF. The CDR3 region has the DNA TGTGCCAGCAGCGACCCGGGACAGGGGACCGGAGCTTTCTTT.